This entry concerns a single T cell receptor beta chain. The data were taken from a study of CD8 T cells in Susac syndrome. RNA totalling roughly 0.45 to 1 ug underwent reverse transcription with random hexamers. Amplification of TCR beta CDR3 across 54 Vbeta and 13 Jbeta was performed with immunoSEQ multiplex PCR. Each CDR3 protein gets one entry after TCRdb re-called the immunoSEQ multiplex PCR reads with MiXCR. The sample has 150,000 to 200,000 distinct CDR3 sequences; approximately 94% are singletons. Germline V CDR1 and CDR2: MNHEY, SVGAGI. V was cut by 6 bases and J by 4 bases, with 5 bases left in between. The CDR3 spans 11 residues.

This sequence joins TRBV6-5 and TRBJ2-3; maybe TRBD1 (5 bases). This TCR derives from a human donor in good health. The sequenced sample was CD4+ T cells from PBMCs. CDR3: CASRGPDTQYF. CDR3 nucleotides: TGTGCCAGCAGGGGGCCAGATACGCAGTATTTT.